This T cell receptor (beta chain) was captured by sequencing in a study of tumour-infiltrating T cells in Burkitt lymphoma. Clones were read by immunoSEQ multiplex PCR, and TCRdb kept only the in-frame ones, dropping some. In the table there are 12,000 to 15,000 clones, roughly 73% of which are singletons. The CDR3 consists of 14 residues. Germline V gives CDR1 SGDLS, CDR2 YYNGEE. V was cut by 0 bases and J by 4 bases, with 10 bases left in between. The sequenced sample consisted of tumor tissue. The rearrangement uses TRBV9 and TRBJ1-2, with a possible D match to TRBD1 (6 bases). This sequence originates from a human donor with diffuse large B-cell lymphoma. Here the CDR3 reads CASSVGGGLYGYTF. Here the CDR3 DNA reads TGTGCCAGCAGCGTAGGTGGGGGGCTCTATGGCTACACCTTC.